This note documents a single T cell receptor (beta chain) sequence. Its antigen is undetermined. Other DNA sequences in this sample translate to the same CDR3. The entry originates in a study of beta chain features in type 1 diabetes. The CDR3 contains 11 residues. Germline V gene sequence: CDR1 MDHEN, CDR2 SYDVKM. Trimming shortened V by 6 bases and J by 3 bases, and 5 bases separated the two germline ends. The investigators reverse transcribed all of the isolated RNA, so they sequenced expressed TCRB transcripts. TCRdb's copy holds only in-frame clones and misses some; the assay was immunoSEQ multiplex PCR. The sample records roughly 250,000 clones, over 20% being singletons. Overall study results and limits: More deletions and fewer insertions at VDJ junctions were found in patients with type 1 diabetes. There was a moderate but significant shortening of TCRB CDR3s in all four CD4+ subsets of Type 1 diabetes patients.

This chain links TRBV28 with TRBJ2-5; D uncertain. The clonotype was recovered from a woman aged 40-49 years with type 1 diabetes. Sequencing was performed on naive CD4+ T cells from blood. Here the CDR3 reads CASSLEETQYF. In nucleotides, the CDR3 is TGTGCCAGCAGCCTAGAAGAGACCCAGTACTTC. Variable domain in full (rest from reference TRBV28 and TRBJ2-5): DVKVTQSSRYLVKRTGEKVFLECVQDMDHENMFWYRQDPGLGLRLIYFSYDVKMKEKGDIPEGYSVSREKKERFSLILESASTNQTSMYLCASSLEETQYFGPGTRLLVL.